The T cell receptor beta chain under discussion was sequenced for a study of early T cells in non-severe SARS-CoV-2 infection. Overall study: Sequenced material consisted of bulk RNA (from unsorted whole blood), and chains were unpaired.

Attachment of unique molecular identifiers to individual cDNA molecules was performed. TCRdb re-called the 5' RACE reads with MiXCR, one entry per CDR3 protein. This repertoire shows about 33,000 distinct CDR3 sequences, about 4.7% found once; its top ten account for approximately 8.5%. The ends lost 3 bases at V and 10 bases at J; junction bases unmatched: 5. The CDR3 is 15 amino acids. Germline V gene data show CDR1 as SGHVS and CDR2 as FNYEAQ. This clonotype has at least ten counts. Its antigen is unknown. Study-level results: Using VDJdb, the matching emphasized anti-spike CD8 responses while missing private and CD4 specificities.

The TCR sequence derives from an adult who was a healthcare worker with PCR-confirmed SARS-CoV-2 infection or an uninfected control (not recorded which). The chain recombines TRBV7-6 with TRBJ1-6, with 11 positions matching TRBD1. The specimen sequenced was whole blood. The CDR3: CASSFTGTGGSPLHF. DNA for the CDR3: TGTGCCAGCAGCTTTACCGGGACAGGGGGATCACCCCTCCACTTT.